This passage covers 2 T cell receptor beta chains from one sample sequenced in a study of PD-L1 blockade in urothelial cancer. TCRdb keeps only in-frame clones here, not all; method: immunoSEQ multiplex PCR. The table lists some 120,000 clones, about 89% of them singletons. Time point reported: peripheral blood 6 weeks after treatment start. The material sequenced was PBMCs, taken around atezolizumab (anti-PD-L1) treatment. These receptors all stem from a man aged 60 to 75 with urothelial cancer.

This chain connects TRBV19 to TRBJ1-5; 8 bases fit TRBD1. Trimming at V came to 5 bases and at J to 10 bases, leaving 10 bases not matched to a gene. Germline lookup yields CDR1 LNHDA and CDR2 SQIVND (reference sequence). The CDR3 spans 14 residues. This CDR3 is CASSLRQGSDPQHF. CDR3 bases: TGTGCCAGTAGTCTCCGACAGGGGAGCGATCCCCAGCATTTT.

J is TRBJ2-1 and V is TRBV4-1; no reliable D call. The CDR3 is 15 amino acids. V was clipped by 0 bases and J by 0 bases, with 6 bases between them. Germline-derived CDR1 and CDR2 are MGHRA and YSYEKL. The CDR3 here is CASSQDGTSYNEQFF. The CDR3 coding sequence is TGCGCCAGCAGCCAAGATGGCACCTCCTACAATGAGCAGTTCTTC.